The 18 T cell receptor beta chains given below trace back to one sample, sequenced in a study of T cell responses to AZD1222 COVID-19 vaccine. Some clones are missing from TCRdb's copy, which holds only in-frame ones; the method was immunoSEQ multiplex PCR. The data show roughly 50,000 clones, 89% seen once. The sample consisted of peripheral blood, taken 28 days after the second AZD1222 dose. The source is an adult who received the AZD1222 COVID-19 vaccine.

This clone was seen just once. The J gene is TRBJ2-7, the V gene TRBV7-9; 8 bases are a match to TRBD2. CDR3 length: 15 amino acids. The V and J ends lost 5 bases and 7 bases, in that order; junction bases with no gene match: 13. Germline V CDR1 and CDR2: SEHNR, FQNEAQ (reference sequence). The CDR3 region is CASSPAGAFLREQYF. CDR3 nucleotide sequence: TGTGCCAGCAGCCCAGCGGGAGCTTTTCTAAGAGAGCAGTACTTC.

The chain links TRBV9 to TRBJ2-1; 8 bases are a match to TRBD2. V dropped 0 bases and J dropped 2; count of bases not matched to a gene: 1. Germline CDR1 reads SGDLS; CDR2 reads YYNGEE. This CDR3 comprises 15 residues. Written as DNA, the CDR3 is TGTGCCAGCAGCGTAGGTAGCGGGGCCTACAATGAGCAGTTCTTC. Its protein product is CASSVGSGAYNEQFF.

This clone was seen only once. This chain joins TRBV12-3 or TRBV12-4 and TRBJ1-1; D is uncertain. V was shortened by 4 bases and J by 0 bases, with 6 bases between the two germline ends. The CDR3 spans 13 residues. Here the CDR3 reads CASSSRLNTEAFF. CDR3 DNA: TGTGCCAGCAGTTCGCGGTTGAACACTGAAGCTTTCTTT.

The chain's CDR3 is CASSYSGGPFGADTQYF. The CDR3, as DNA: TGTGCCAGCAGTTACTCCGGAGGGCCGTTCGGTGCAGATACGCAGTATTTT. The gene calls are TRBV6-2 or TRBV6-3 and TRBJ2-3; maybe TRBD2 (6 bases). Looked up from germline, CDR1 is MNHEY and CDR2 is SVGEGT. There are 17 residues in the CDR3. V was shortened by 0 bases and J by 4 bases, with 17 bases between the two germline ends.

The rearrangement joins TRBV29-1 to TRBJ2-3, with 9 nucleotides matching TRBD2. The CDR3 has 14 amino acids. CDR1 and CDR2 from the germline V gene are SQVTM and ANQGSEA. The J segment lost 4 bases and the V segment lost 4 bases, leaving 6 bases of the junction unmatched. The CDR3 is CSVGVSGSPDTQYF. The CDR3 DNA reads TGCAGCGTTGGAGTTAGCGGGAGCCCAGATACGCAGTATTTT.

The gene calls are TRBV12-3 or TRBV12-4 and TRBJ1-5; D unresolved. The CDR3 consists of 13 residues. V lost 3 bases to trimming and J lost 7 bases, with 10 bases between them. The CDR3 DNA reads TGTGCCAGCAGTTTGGCGGGGTACCAGCCCCAGCATTTT. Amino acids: CASSLAGYQPQHF.

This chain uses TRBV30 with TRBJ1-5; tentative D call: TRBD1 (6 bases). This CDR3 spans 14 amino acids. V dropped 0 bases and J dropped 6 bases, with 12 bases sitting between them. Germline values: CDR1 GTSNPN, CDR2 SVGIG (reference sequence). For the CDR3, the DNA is TGTGCCTGGAGTGTACGGGTGGGGGCTCAGCCCCAGCATTTT. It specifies CAWSVRVGAQPQHF. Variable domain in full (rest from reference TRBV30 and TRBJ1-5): SQTIHQWPATLVQPVGSPLSLECTVEGTSNPNLYWYRQAAGRGLQLLFYSVGIGQISSEVPQNLSASRPQDRQFILSSKKLLLSDSGFYLCAWSVRVGAQPQHFGDGTRLSIL.

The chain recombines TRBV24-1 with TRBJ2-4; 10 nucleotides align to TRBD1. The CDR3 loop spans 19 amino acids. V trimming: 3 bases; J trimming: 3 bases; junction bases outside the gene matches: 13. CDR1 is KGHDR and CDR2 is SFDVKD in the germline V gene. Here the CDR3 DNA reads TGTGCCACCAGTGATGCGACAGGGGGCGGCCGCGTAGGCAAAAACATTCAGTACTTC. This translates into CATSDATGGGRVGKNIQYF.

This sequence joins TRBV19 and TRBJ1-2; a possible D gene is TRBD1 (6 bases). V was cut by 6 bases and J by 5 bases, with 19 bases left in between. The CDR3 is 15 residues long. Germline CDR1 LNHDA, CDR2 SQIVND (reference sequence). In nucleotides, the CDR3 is TGTGCCAGTAGCCCAGACCACGGGACACGTTATGGCTACACCTTC. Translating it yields CASSPDHGTRYGYTF.

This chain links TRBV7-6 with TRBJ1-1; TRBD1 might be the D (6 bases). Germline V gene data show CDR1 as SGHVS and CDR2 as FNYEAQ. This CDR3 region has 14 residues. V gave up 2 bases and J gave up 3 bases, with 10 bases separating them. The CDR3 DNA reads TGTGCCAGCAGCTTAAAGGCAGGGGACACTGAAGCTTTCTTT. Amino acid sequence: CASSLKAGDTEAFF.

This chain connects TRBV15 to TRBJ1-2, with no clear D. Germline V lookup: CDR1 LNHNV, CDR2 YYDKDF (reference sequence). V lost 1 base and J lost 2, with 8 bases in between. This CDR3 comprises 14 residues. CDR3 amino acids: CATSRGDGNYGYTF. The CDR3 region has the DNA TGTGCCACCAGCAGAGGAGACGGGAACTATGGCTACACCTTC.

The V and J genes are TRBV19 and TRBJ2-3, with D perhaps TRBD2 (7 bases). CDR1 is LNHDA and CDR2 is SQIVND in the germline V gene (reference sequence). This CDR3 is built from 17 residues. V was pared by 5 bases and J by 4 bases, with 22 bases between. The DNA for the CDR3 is TGTGCCAGTAGTCTCCTAAAGGGGGGGGCTAGGGCAGATACGCAGTATTTT. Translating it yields CASSLLKGGARADTQYF.

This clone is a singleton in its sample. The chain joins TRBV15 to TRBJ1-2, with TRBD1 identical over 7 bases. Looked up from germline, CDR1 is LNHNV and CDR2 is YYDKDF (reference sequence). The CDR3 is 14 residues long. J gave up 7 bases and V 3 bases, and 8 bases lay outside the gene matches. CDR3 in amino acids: CATSSGTEAGGYTF. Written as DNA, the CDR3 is TGTGCCACCAGCAGTGGGACAGAAGCCGGTGGCTACACCTTC.

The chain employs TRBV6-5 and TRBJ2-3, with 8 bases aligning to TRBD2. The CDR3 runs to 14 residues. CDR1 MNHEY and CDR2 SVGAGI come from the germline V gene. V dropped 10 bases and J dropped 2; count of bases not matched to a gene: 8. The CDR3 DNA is TGTGCCACCGTGGGTAGCGGGAACACAGATACGCAGTATTTT. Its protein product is CATVGSGNTDTQYF.

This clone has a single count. CDR3 region: CASSQGRVGNTIYF. The CDR3 DNA is TGTGCCAGCAGCCAAGGGAGGGTTGGAAACACCATATATTTT. The J gene is TRBJ1-3, the V gene TRBV3-1 (or the pseudogene TRBV3-2); no clear D gene. The germline V gene encodes CDR1 LGHDT and CDR2 YNNKEL (reference sequence). This CDR3 is built from 14 residues. The germline V and J ends were trimmed by 1 base and 3 bases, with 7 bases remaining between them.

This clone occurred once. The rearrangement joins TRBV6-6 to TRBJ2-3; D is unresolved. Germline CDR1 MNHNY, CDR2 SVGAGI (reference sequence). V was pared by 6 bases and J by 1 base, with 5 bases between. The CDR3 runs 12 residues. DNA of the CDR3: TGTGCCAGCAGGCCAGGCACAGATACGCAGTATTTT. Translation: CASRPGTDTQYF.

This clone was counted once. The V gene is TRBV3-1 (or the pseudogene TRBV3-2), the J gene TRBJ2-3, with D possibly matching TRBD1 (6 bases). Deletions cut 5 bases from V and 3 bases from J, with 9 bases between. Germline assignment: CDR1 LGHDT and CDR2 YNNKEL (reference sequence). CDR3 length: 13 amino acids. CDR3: CASSTRGTDTQYF. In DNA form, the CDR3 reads TGTGCCAGCAGCACCAGGGGTACAGATACGCAGTATTTT.

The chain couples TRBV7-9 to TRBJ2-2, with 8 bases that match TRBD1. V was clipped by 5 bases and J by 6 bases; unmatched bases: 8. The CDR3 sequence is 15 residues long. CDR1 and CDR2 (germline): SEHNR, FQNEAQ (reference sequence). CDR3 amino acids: CASSPRGQLAGELFF. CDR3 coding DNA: TGTGCCAGCAGCCCCAGGGGGCAATTGGCCGGGGAGCTGTTTTTT.